These T cell receptor beta chains were read from a single sample in a study of early T cells in non-severe SARS-CoV-2 infection. One entry per CDR3 protein, called by TCRdb with MiXCR from the 5' RACE reads. Among roughly 83,000 distinct CDR3 sequences listed, 10% to 15% were seen once. The sample in question was whole blood, obtained at baseline. These TCRs come from an adult who was a healthcare worker with PCR-confirmed SARS-CoV-2 infection or an uninfected control (not recorded which). Both conserved end residues are part of each CDR3. The order of the fields is CDR3 DNA, CDR3 protein, D gene, clone size, V gene, J gene. The D gene is left open where the match is weak. Size tells how often a clone was seen (once, few, many) or the class of an expanded clone, and some rows leave it out.

CDR3nt: TGCAGCGCTCTGGGATCATTCGATGAGACCCAGTACTTC
CDR3aa: CSALGSFDETQYF
d_gene: -
abundance: few
v_gene: TRBV29-1
j_gene: TRBJ2-5

CDR3nt: TGTGCCAGCAGCAAAAGGTGTTGGGAAGCTTTCTTT
CDR3aa: CASSKRCWEAFF
d_gene: -
abundance: many
v_gene: TRBV21-1
j_gene: TRBJ1-1

CDR3nt: TGTGCCAGCAGCGCAGGCGGGACAGGGAATCTCGGAGGCAAGAACACCATATATTTT
CDR3aa: CASSAGGTGNLGGKNTIYF
d_gene: TRBD1
abundance: few
v_gene: TRBV9
j_gene: TRBJ1-3

CDR3nt: TGTGCCAGCAGCCAAGTAGGACTAGCGGGAAGCGAGCAGTACTTC
CDR3aa: CASSQVGLAGSEQYF
d_gene: TRBD2
abundance: few
v_gene: TRBV3-1
j_gene: TRBJ2-7

CDR3nt: TGCAGCGCCGACAGGGATTGGGACTATGGCTACACCTTC
CDR3aa: CSADRDWDYGYTF
d_gene: TRBD1
abundance: -
v_gene: TRBV29-1
j_gene: TRBJ1-2

CDR3nt: TGCGCCAGCAGCTTGGAGGGTCCGGGAGCAGCCAAAAACATTCAGTACTTC
CDR3aa: CASSLEGPGAAKNIQYF
d_gene: -
abundance: few
v_gene: TRBV5-1
j_gene: TRBJ2-4

CDR3nt: TGTGCCAGCAGTCAGCTTCAGGAGTATAATTCACCCCTCCACTTT
CDR3aa: CASSQLQEYNSPLHF
d_gene: -
abundance: few
v_gene: TRBV12-3/TRBV12-4
j_gene: TRBJ1-6

CDR3nt: TGTGCCAGCAGTAGCCTTGGACGGATAAGAAATGAAAAACTGTTTTTT
CDR3aa: CASSSLGRIRNEKLFF
d_gene: -
abundance: few
v_gene: TRBV12-3/TRBV12-4
j_gene: TRBJ1-4

CDR3nt: TGCAGTGCTAGCGCCCCCAGTTTCGGTCGGGCTTTCTTT
CDR3aa: CSASAPSFGRAFF
d_gene: -
abundance: many
v_gene: TRBV20-1
j_gene: TRBJ1-1

CDR3nt: TGCGCCAGCAGCTTGGAGGCAGGGAACACTGAAGCTTTCTTT
CDR3aa: CASSLEAGNTEAFF
d_gene: -
abundance: -
v_gene: TRBV5-1
j_gene: TRBJ1-1

CDR3nt: TGCGCCAGCAGCTTGACTATGAACACTGAAGCTTTCTTT
CDR3aa: CASSLTMNTEAFF
d_gene: -
abundance: -
v_gene: TRBV5-1
j_gene: TRBJ1-1